These 21 T cell receptor beta chains originate from one sample sequenced in a study of blood T cell repertoires in COVID-19. Clones were read by immunoSEQ multiplex PCR, and TCRdb kept only the in-frame ones, dropping some. The profile covers a few hundred thousand clones, with roughly 80% appearing a single time and 15% to 18% taken by the ten largest. The sample comprised peripheral blood. All receptors come from a person aged 70 to 80 with COVID-19, enrolled during active disease.

The rearrangement links TRBV18 to TRBJ2-1; D remains unclear. The CDR3 contains 15 residues. The V end lost 3 bases, the J end lost 5 bases, and 14 bases lay between the germline ends. Germline CDR1 reads KGHSH; CDR2 reads LQKENI. The chain's CDR3 is CASSPGVQSHNEQFF. CDR3 nucleotides: TGTGCCAGCTCACCTGGAGTCCAATCCCACAATGAGCAGTTCTTC.

V usage is TRBV10-3 and J usage is TRBJ2-7; TRBD1 matches 7 bases. V trimming: 5 bases; J trimming: 2 bases; junction bases outside the gene matches: 3. The length of the CDR3 is 13 residues. CDR1 is ENHRY, CDR2 SYGVKD, per germline. This CDR3 is CAISRTGTYEQYF. The DNA for the CDR3 is TGTGCCATCAGTCGGACAGGTACCTACGAGCAGTACTTC.

As to this clone: The same CDR3 is also encoded by other DNA sequences in this sample. This rearrangement joins TRBV5-1 to TRBJ2-7; TRBD1 aligns across 9 bases. Germline V gene lookup returns CDR1 SGHRS and CDR2 YFSETQ. V lost 7 bases to trimming and J lost 4 bases; unmatched junction nucleotides: 3. This CDR3 spans 12 amino acids. This CDR3 reads CASRTGEYEQYF. CDR3 nucleotides: TGCGCCAGCCGGACAGGGGAATACGAGCAGTACTTC. Full variable domain (outside the CDR3, taken from reference TRBV5-1 and TRBJ2-7): KAGVTQTPRYLIKTRGQQVTLSCSPISGHRSVSWYQQTPGQGLQFLFEYFSETQRNKGNFPGRFSGRQFSNSRSEMNVSTLELGDSALYLCASRTGEYEQYFGPGTRLTVT.

The rearrangement joins TRBV6-1 to TRBJ1-1, with D unresolved. The CDR3 has 14 residues. The germline V gene has CDR1 MNHNS and CDR2 SASEGT. Trimming stripped 1 base from V and 3 bases from J, with 9 bases between. The CDR3 sequence: CASSEVRGYTEAFF. CDR3 nucleotides: TGTGCCAGCAGTGAAGTTCGGGGTTACACTGAAGCTTTCTTT.

The rearrangement links TRBV9 to TRBJ2-4; TRBD1 aligns across 10 bases. The ends lost 0 bases at V and 8 bases at J; junction bases unmatched: 2. Germline CDR1 reads SGDLS; CDR2 reads YYNGEE. There are 14 residues in the CDR3. The CDR3 loop is CASSVGTGGDIQYF. CDR3 DNA sequence: TGTGCCAGCAGCGTAGGGACAGGGGGGGACATTCAGTACTTC.

CDR3 residues: CASSPNQGGEQYF. In DNA, the CDR3 is TGTGCCAGCTCACCAAATCAGGGCGGCGAGCAGTACTTC. The rearrangement links TRBV18 to TRBJ2-7; maybe TRBD1 (5 bases). The V gene lost 2 bases and the J gene lost 6 bases, with 11 bases spanning the gap. The germline V gene encodes CDR1 KGHSH and CDR2 LQKENI. The length of the CDR3 is 13 residues. Variable domain in full (rest from reference TRBV18 and TRBJ2-7): NAGVMQNPRHLVRRRGQEARLRCSPMKGHSHVYWYRQLPEEGLKFMVYLQKENIIDESGMPKERFSAEFPKEGPSILRIQQVVRGDSAAYFCASSPNQGGEQYFGPGTRLTVT.

The rearrangement uses TRBV27 and TRBJ1-2, with 10 nucleotides matching TRBD1. Trimming removed 5 bases from V and 0 bases from J; junction bases left unmatched: 12. This CDR3 has 18 residues. Germline lookup yields CDR1 MNHEY and CDR2 SMNVEV (reference sequence). DNA for the CDR3: TGTGCCAGCAGTCCACAACCGGGACAGGGGCCTCCTAACTATGGCTACACCTTC. Protein: CASSPQPGQGPPNYGYTF.

V and J are TRBV10-1 and TRBJ1-5, with 8 bases aligning to TRBD1. CDR3 length: 20 residues. V lost 0 bases and J lost 2; bases outside the gene matches: 15. Germline CDR1 reads WNHNN; CDR2 reads SYGVQD (reference sequence). The CDR3 DNA is TGCGCCAGCAGTGAGTCTAGGGACAGGATGCCCTCCCCAGGCAATCAGCCCCAGCATTTT. The encoded protein is CASSESRDRMPSPGNQPQHF.

This clone came up once. The chain combines TRBV20-1 with TRBJ1-3, with unresolved D. This CDR3 contains 13 residues. The V and J ends lost 3 bases and 0 bases respectively, with 6 bases between them. Germline values: CDR1 DFQATT, CDR2 SNEGSKA (reference sequence). This CDR3 reads CSASHTSGNTIYF. Written as DNA, the CDR3 is TGCAGTGCTAGTCACACCTCTGGAAACACCATATATTTT.

This clone was counted between two and nine times. The V call is TRBV2, the J call TRBJ2-5; perhaps TRBD1 as D (5 bases). V was pared by 1 base and J by 5 bases, with 14 bases between. Germline V gene sequence: CDR1 SNHLY, CDR2 FYNNEI. This CDR3 is 15 amino acids long. The CDR3 sequence is CASSEDVSRAETQYF. The CDR3 region has the DNA TGTGCCAGCAGTGAAGATGTATCCAGGGCTGAGACCCAGTACTTC.

The chain joins TRBV10-3 to TRBJ1-2, with TRBD1 matching over 7 bases. The CDR3 has 13 residues. The germline V gene has CDR1 ENHRY and CDR2 SYGVKD. The trim removed 9 bases at V and 4 bases at J, leaving 8 bases unmatched. The CDR3 nucleotides are TGTGCCATTTCGACCGACAGGGTCTATGGCTACACCTTC. It encodes CAISTDRVYGYTF.

This sequence joins TRBV2 and TRBJ1-6; D possibly corresponds to TRBD1 (6 bases). The V gene lost 7 bases and the J gene lost 7 bases, with 23 bases spanning the gap. CDR3 length: 17 amino acids. Germline V gives CDR1 SNHLY, CDR2 FYNNEI. CDR3 sequence: CASTTHGGIISNSPLHF. The CDR3 nucleotides are TGTGCCAGCACAACACATGGGGGCATCATATCAAATTCACCCCTCCACTTT.

This clone showed up just once. The rearrangement uses TRBV7-6 and TRBJ2-7, with TRBD2 identical over 10 bases. CDR1 and CDR2 from the germline V gene are SGHVS and FNYEAQ. The trim removed 5 bases at V and 3 bases at J, leaving 13 bases unmatched. The CDR3 covers 17 residues. CDR3 in DNA: TGTGCCAGCAGCCCAAAACCCCTTCTAGCGGGGGACTACGAGCAGTACTTC. Translated: CASSPKPLLAGDYEQYF.

The genes are TRBV28 and TRBJ2-6; D possibly corresponds to TRBD1 (6 bases). Germline CDR1 is MDHEN and CDR2 is SYDVKM. V shed 4 bases and J shed 2 bases, with 12 bases lying between them. This CDR3 comprises 16 residues. The CDR3 DNA reads as TGTGCCAGCAGTTCCACAGGGAACCCTGGGGCCAACGTCCTGACTTTC. Protein sequence: CASSSTGNPGANVLTF.

The chain is built from TRBV5-1 and TRBJ1-2; tentative D call: TRBD1 (5 bases). The CDR3 loop spans 14 amino acids. With 4 bases removed from V and 5 bases from J, the gap between germline ends came to 15 bases. Germline CDR1 SGHRS, CDR2 YFSETQ. Here the CDR3 reads CASSLTDPMYGYTF. The CDR3 DNA follows: TGCGCCAGCAGCCTGACAGACCCTATGTATGGCTACACCTTC.

The genes are TRBV10-3 and TRBJ1-6; D may be TRBD1 (5 bases). This CDR3 has 14 residues. V lost 10 bases to trimming and J lost 2 bases, with 12 bases between them. Germline V gene data show CDR1 as ENHRY and CDR2 as SYGVKD. CDR3 DNA sequence: TGTGCCAGTCTCGGGGGAACCTATAATTCACCCCTCCACTTT. It translates to CASLGGTYNSPLHF.

This chain connects TRBV9 to TRBJ1-2, with D perhaps matching TRBD1 (5 bases). The CDR3 spans 14 residues. Germline V gives CDR1 SGDLS, CDR2 YYNGEE. Deletions cut 0 bases from V and 5 bases from J, with 11 bases between. The CDR3 DNA reads TGTGCCAGCAGCGTAGGGGGCACGAGGTATGGCTACACCTTC. Protein: CASSVGGTRYGYTF.

The chain links TRBV27 to TRBJ1-2; a weak D match, TRBD1 (5 bases). Trimming cost V 3 bases and J 4 bases, with 12 bases left between them. CDR3 length: 14 amino acids. Germline V lookup: CDR1 MNHEY, CDR2 SMNVEV (reference sequence). CDR3 protein: CASSFAGSPYGYTF. The CDR3 coding sequence is TGTGCCAGCAGTTTTGCAGGGTCCCCCTATGGCTACACCTTC.

The V call is TRBV2, the J call TRBJ1-5; 8 nucleotides match TRBD1. With 5 bases clipped from V and 7 bases from J, the junction kept 7 bases outside the gene matches. Looked up from germline, CDR1 is SNHLY and CDR2 is FYNNEI. The CDR3 loop spans 14 amino acids. The CDR3, as DNA: TGTGCCAGCAGTAACGGACAGGGAGGCCAGCCCCAGCATTTT. This encodes CASSNGQGGQPQHF.

V gene TRBV29-1 combines with J gene TRBJ2-7; D may be TRBD1 (6 bases). V was shortened by 3 bases and J by 5 bases, with 11 bases between the two germline ends. The CDR3 totals 12 residues. The germline V gene encodes CDR1 SQVTM and CDR2 ANQGSEA. This CDR3 is CSVDTTGHEQYF. In DNA form, the CDR3 reads TGCAGCGTTGATACGACAGGTCACGAGCAGTACTTC.

V gene TRBV10-3 combines with J gene TRBJ1-3, with unresolved D. Germline CDR1 and CDR2: ENHRY and SYGVKD. The germline V and J ends were trimmed by 10 bases and 0 bases, with 13 bases remaining between them. The CDR3 runs to 14 residues. CDR3 region: CATRPGDSGNTIYF. Here the CDR3 DNA reads TGTGCCACCCGGCCCGGGGACTCTGGAAACACCATATATTTT.